Listed below are T cell receptor beta chains from one sample, sequenced in a study of T cell responses to AZD1222 COVID-19 vaccine. Profiling relied on immunoSEQ multiplex PCR, and the TCRdb table lists in-frame clones only, not all of them. The sample yields 150,000 to 200,000 clones, more than 80% seen once. The starting material was peripheral blood, obtained 28 days after the second dose of the MenACWY control vaccine. These receptors came from an adult who received the MenACWY meningococcal vaccine as a control. The CDR3 runs from the conserved cysteine through the conserved F or W. Each record gives: CDR3 protein, CDR3 DNA, J gene, CDR3 length, V gene, clone size, D gene. The D gene is left open where the match is weak. Clone sizes are given selectively: once, few, many, or a class where the clone is expanded.

CDR3aa: CASSWSGGNTGELFF
CDR3nt: TGTGCCAGCAGCTGGAGCGGGGGTAACACCGGGGAGCTGTTTTTT
j_gene: TRBJ2-2
len: 15
v_gene: TRBV11-3
abundance: -
d_gene: TRBD2

CDR3aa: CASSLPGTTEAFF
CDR3nt: TGTGCCAGCAGTTTACCAGGGACCACTGAAGCTTTCTTT
j_gene: TRBJ1-1
len: 13
v_gene: TRBV28
abundance: -
d_gene: -

CDR3aa: CASSILGGGNEQYF
CDR3nt: TGTGCCAGCAGCATCCTAGGGGGAGGTAACGAGCAGTACTTC
j_gene: TRBJ2-7
len: 14
v_gene: TRBV7-9
abundance: -
d_gene: -

CDR3aa: CAWSVAVPLVPEQYF
CDR3nt: TGTGCCTGGAGTGTAGCGGTACCCCTAGTGCCCGAGCAGTACTTC
j_gene: TRBJ2-7
len: 15
v_gene: TRBV30
abundance: -
d_gene: -

CDR3aa: CASSLRLDSNEQFF
CDR3nt: TGCGCCAGCAGCCTCCGGCTAGACAGCAATGAGCAGTTCTTC
j_gene: TRBJ2-1
len: 14
v_gene: TRBV4-3
abundance: -
d_gene: -

CDR3aa: CASRRASGTYEQYF
CDR3nt: TGTGCCAGCAGGAGGGCTAGCGGGACCTACGAGCAGTACTTC
j_gene: TRBJ2-7
len: 14
v_gene: TRBV27
abundance: -
d_gene: TRBD2

CDR3aa: CASSWAPDTQYF
CDR3nt: TGCGCCAGCAGCTGGGCCCCAGATACGCAGTATTTT
j_gene: TRBJ2-3
len: 12
v_gene: TRBV5-1
abundance: once
d_gene: -

CDR3aa: CASSRDSSYEQYF
CDR3nt: TGTGCCAGTAGTAGGGATAGCTCCTACGAGCAGTACTTC
j_gene: TRBJ2-7
len: 13
v_gene: TRBV19
abundance: -
d_gene: -

CDR3aa: CAWSEGPASTNEKLFF
CDR3nt: TGTGCCTGGAGTGAGGGGCCAGCCTCAACTAATGAAAAACTGTTTTTT
j_gene: TRBJ1-4
len: 16
v_gene: TRBV30
abundance: -
d_gene: -

CDR3aa: CASSLWGSSYNSPLHF
CDR3nt: TGTGCCAGCAGCTTGTGGGGAAGCTCCTATAATTCACCCCTCCACTTT
j_gene: TRBJ1-6
len: 16
v_gene: TRBV5-6
abundance: -
d_gene: -

CDR3aa: CASSKFPVIAPSLCEQFF
CDR3nt: TGTGCCAGCAGCAAATTCCCCGTAATAGCCCCCTCATTATGTGAGCAGTTCTTC
j_gene: TRBJ2-1
len: 18
v_gene: TRBV21-1
abundance: -
d_gene: -

CDR3aa: CASSLDRPILDTQYF
CDR3nt: TGTGCCAGCAGCTTAGACAGACCGATCCTAGATACGCAGTATTTT
j_gene: TRBJ2-3
len: 15
v_gene: TRBV7-2
abundance: few
d_gene: -

CDR3aa: CASSYSGSIAGELFF
CDR3nt: TGTGCCAGCAGTTACTCGGGTTCCATCGCCGGGGAGCTGTTTTTT
j_gene: TRBJ2-2
len: 15
v_gene: TRBV6-5
abundance: -
d_gene: -

CDR3aa: CASSFGVRPDREKLFF
CDR3nt: TGTGCCAGCAGCTTCGGTGTTCGACCCGATAGAGAAAAACTGTTTTTT
j_gene: TRBJ1-4
len: 16
v_gene: TRBV7-9
abundance: -
d_gene: -

CDR3aa: CASTLDRGGNQPQHF
CDR3nt: TGTGCCAGTACTCTGGACAGGGGGGGCAATCAGCCCCAGCATTTT
j_gene: TRBJ1-5
len: 15
v_gene: TRBV19
abundance: -
d_gene: TRBD1

CDR3aa: CASSTPLAGVDEQFF
CDR3nt: TGCGCCAGCAGCACACCCCTAGCGGGAGTGGATGAGCAGTTCTTC
j_gene: TRBJ2-1
len: 15
v_gene: TRBV5-1
abundance: -
d_gene: TRBD2

CDR3aa: CASSLAWTGRAFF
CDR3nt: TGTGCCAGCAGCTTAGCCTGGACAGGGCGAGCTTTCTTT
j_gene: TRBJ1-1
len: 13
v_gene: TRBV7-2
abundance: -
d_gene: TRBD1

CDR3aa: CASSMGASYEQYF
CDR3nt: TGTGCCAGTAGTATGGGGGCCTCCTACGAGCAGTACTTC
j_gene: TRBJ2-7
len: 13
v_gene: TRBV19
abundance: once
d_gene: -

CDR3aa: CASSQEASGDTEAFF
CDR3nt: TGTGCCAGCAGCCAAGAGGCGTCAGGGGACACTGAAGCTTTCTTT
j_gene: TRBJ1-1
len: 15
v_gene: TRBV3-1/TRBV3-2
abundance: -
d_gene: -

CDR3aa: CASSLDLGNQPQHF
CDR3nt: TGTGCCAGCAGCTTGGACTTAGGGAATCAGCCCCAGCATTTT
j_gene: TRBJ1-5
len: 14
v_gene: TRBV5-5
abundance: -
d_gene: -

CDR3aa: CASSQGEETQYF
CDR3nt: TGTGCCAGTAGTCAGGGGGAAGAGACCCAGTACTTC
j_gene: TRBJ2-5
len: 12
v_gene: TRBV19
abundance: -
d_gene: TRBD1

CDR3aa: CASSDLGGPNYEQFF
CDR3nt: TGTGCCAGCAGTGATTTGGGAGGGCCTAACTATGAGCAGTTCTTC
j_gene: TRBJ2-1
len: 15
v_gene: TRBV25-1
abundance: -
d_gene: TRBD2

CDR3aa: CASSIVRVGANVLTF
CDR3nt: TGTGCCAGTAGTATAGTCCGGGTAGGGGCCAACGTCCTGACTTTC
j_gene: TRBJ2-6
len: 15
v_gene: TRBV19
abundance: -
d_gene: -

CDR3aa: CAISLAAYNEQFF
CDR3nt: TGTGCCATCTCTCTAGCGGCCTACAATGAGCAGTTCTTC
j_gene: TRBJ2-1
len: 13
v_gene: TRBV10-3
abundance: -
d_gene: TRBD2

CDR3aa: CASSQGSWETQYF
CDR3nt: TGCGCCAGCAGCCAGGGAAGCTGGGAGACCCAGTACTTC
j_gene: TRBJ2-5
len: 13
v_gene: TRBV4-3
abundance: -
d_gene: -

CDR3aa: CASSLTTVGDTQYF
CDR3nt: TGCGCCAGCAGCCTCACCACCGTGGGGGATACGCAGTATTTT
j_gene: TRBJ2-3
len: 14
v_gene: TRBV5-1
abundance: -
d_gene: -

CDR3aa: CASSQDSGPTEAFF
CDR3nt: TGCGCCAGCAGCCAAGATTCAGGGCCCACTGAAGCTTTCTTT
j_gene: TRBJ1-1
len: 14
v_gene: TRBV4-3
abundance: -
d_gene: -

CDR3aa: CSARTETEAFF
CDR3nt: TGCAGTGCTAGAACCGAGACTGAAGCTTTCTTT
j_gene: TRBJ1-1
len: 11
v_gene: TRBV20-1
abundance: -
d_gene: -

CDR3aa: CASSIGRAAYSNQPQHF
CDR3nt: TGTGCCAGTAGTATAGGTCGGGCAGCCTATAGCAATCAGCCCCAGCATTTT
j_gene: TRBJ1-5
len: 17
v_gene: TRBV19
abundance: -
d_gene: -

CDR3aa: CASSPHRGRFSPLHF
CDR3nt: TGCGCCAGCAGCCCCCATCGGGGTAGGTTCTCACCCCTCCACTTT
j_gene: TRBJ1-6
len: 15
v_gene: TRBV4-1
abundance: once
d_gene: -

CDR3aa: CASSWKGAGNQPQHF
CDR3nt: TGTGCCAGCAGTTGGAAGGGGGCGGGCAATCAGCCCCAGCATTTT
j_gene: TRBJ1-5
len: 15
v_gene: TRBV6-2/TRBV6-3
abundance: -
d_gene: TRBD1

CDR3aa: CASSQDGTGVNTGELFF
CDR3nt: TGCGCCAGCAGCCAAGATGGTACGGGGGTGAACACCGGGGAGCTGTTTTTT
j_gene: TRBJ2-2
len: 17
v_gene: TRBV4-3
abundance: -
d_gene: -

CDR3aa: CASSGDRHQRNEQFF
CDR3nt: TGTGCCAGTAGTGGGGACCGTCACCAGCGCAATGAGCAGTTCTTC
j_gene: TRBJ2-1
len: 15
v_gene: TRBV19
abundance: -
d_gene: -

CDR3aa: CASSQSALDEQYF
CDR3nt: TGTGCCAGCAGCCAATCCGCTCTCGACGAGCAGTACTTC
j_gene: TRBJ2-7
len: 13
v_gene: TRBV16
abundance: -
d_gene: -

CDR3aa: CASSLSRGRNYGYTF
CDR3nt: TGTGCCAGCAGCTTGAGTCGGGGTCGAAACTATGGCTACACCTTC
j_gene: TRBJ1-2
len: 15
v_gene: TRBV5-6
abundance: -
d_gene: -

CDR3aa: CASSFQTPLGNEQFF
CDR3nt: TGTGCCAGCAGTTTCCAGACCCCCCTCGGGAATGAGCAGTTCTTC
j_gene: TRBJ2-1
len: 15
v_gene: TRBV6-5
abundance: -
d_gene: -

CDR3aa: CAISESVGAGETQYF
CDR3nt: TGTGCCATCAGTGAGTCCGTGGGGGCTGGGGAGACCCAGTACTTC
j_gene: TRBJ2-5
len: 15
v_gene: TRBV10-3
abundance: -
d_gene: -

CDR3aa: CASSQQGTGNTIYF
CDR3nt: TGTGCCAGCAGCCAACAGGGTACCGGAAACACCATATATTTT
j_gene: TRBJ1-3
len: 14
v_gene: TRBV14
abundance: -
d_gene: -

CDR3aa: CSALGPPNTEAFF
CDR3nt: TGCAGCGCCTTAGGACCGCCGAACACTGAAGCTTTCTTT
j_gene: TRBJ1-1
len: 13
v_gene: TRBV29-1
abundance: -
d_gene: -

CDR3aa: CASSPPRGTQYF
CDR3nt: TGTGCCAGCAGCCCCCCTAGGGGTACGCAGTATTTT
j_gene: TRBJ2-3
len: 12
v_gene: TRBV7-6
abundance: once
d_gene: -

CDR3aa: CASSLDPTSTYEQYF
CDR3nt: TGTGCCAGCAGCTTAGATCCCACAAGTACCTACGAGCAGTACTTC
j_gene: TRBJ2-7
len: 15
v_gene: TRBV11-2
abundance: -
d_gene: -

CDR3aa: CASRPGGEGETQYF
CDR3nt: TGCGCCAGCAGACCAGGGGGCGAGGGAGAGACCCAGTACTTC
j_gene: TRBJ2-5
len: 14
v_gene: TRBV5-1
abundance: -
d_gene: TRBD1

CDR3aa: CASSGGTYEQYF
CDR3nt: TGTGCCAGTAGTGGGGGAACCTACGAGCAGTACTTC
j_gene: TRBJ2-7
len: 12
v_gene: TRBV19
abundance: -
d_gene: -

CDR3aa: CASSLAANYGYTF
CDR3nt: TGTGCCAGCAGCTTAGCGGCAAACTATGGCTACACCTTC
j_gene: TRBJ1-2
len: 13
v_gene: TRBV7-9
abundance: -
d_gene: -

CDR3aa: CASSQGTLVGEKLFF
CDR3nt: TGCGCCAGCAGCCAAGGGACTCTCGTGGGCGAAAAACTGTTTTTT
j_gene: TRBJ1-4
len: 15
v_gene: TRBV4-3
abundance: -
d_gene: -

CDR3aa: CASSLVTGNAYEQYF
CDR3nt: TGTGCCAGCAGCTTAGTCACCGGGAACGCCTACGAGCAGTACTTC
j_gene: TRBJ2-7
len: 15
v_gene: TRBV7-2
abundance: -
d_gene: -